This record concerns one T cell receptor (beta chain) sequence. Its antigen is still unknown. These data are taken from a study of a mutant IDH1 vaccine in newly diagnosed glioma. CDR3 length equals 16 residues. V was clipped by 0 bases and J by 1 base, with 10 bases between them. The V gene's germline CDR1 is SGHTA and CDR2 FQGNSA. Indicated time point: week 35, safety follow-up. What each vaccine dose contained was 300 ug of mutant IDH1 20-mer peptide, accompanied by topical imiquimod. Clones were read by immunoSEQ multiplex PCR, and TCRdb kept only the in-frame ones, dropping some. The sample shows approximately 43,000 clones, 85% to 90% of them seen only once.

The material was PBMCs, obtained from a glioma patient whose treatment included an IDH1 peptide vaccine. The sequence came from a man in his forties with glioma. The rearrangement uses TRBV7-2 and TRBJ2-1, with D perhaps matching TRBD2 (6 bases). The CDR3: CASSLATGVSYNEQFF. The CDR3 nucleotides read TGTGCCAGCAGCTTAGCGACGGGAGTGTCCTACAATGAGCAGTTCTTC.